This T cell receptor beta chain originates from a study of response to subunit inactivated influenza vaccine (dated by TCRdb to the late 2010s). Notes on the research overall: The study used deep quantitative T cell receptor repertoire profiling to track responses to a trivalent subunit inactivated influenza vaccine.

The full study reports these points: The authors suggested that each seasonal influenza vaccination may recruit only a limited number of new T cells.

Library prep was done by RT-PCR. Instrument used: Illumina HiSeq 2500. TCRdb applied fastp at Q25 and MiXCR to the public reads, then kept only in-frame beta chains. Rows with one shared CDR3 protein collapse into an entry with the most common genes and DNA. In this sample the table shows roughly 570,000 distinct CDR3 sequences, 14% of which occur a single time. Of the sample, 11% falls within the top ten clones. About this clonotype itself: Its antigen is still unknown. Qualities for individual bases were not recorded, and no much larger clone is one base off.

Compared with germline, V lacks 7 bases and J lacks 2 bases; bases without a gene match: 5. Reading the germline V gene gives CDR1 SQVTM and CDR2 ANQGSEA. The CDR3 sequence holds 13 residues, the cysteine and phenylalanine included. Left in the record is the CDR3 DNA by itself, 39 bases read in frame from the first base. The chain joins TRBV29-1 to TRBJ2-5; 9 bases in between match TRBD1. Sequences were derived from PBMCs from blood, sampled roughly 13 days after vaccination. This TCR derives from a man aged 50 or older who received an inactivated influenza vaccine. Donor details come from another sample of the same person, matched by shared clones. DNA sequence: TGCAGCGCCCTGGACAGGGGACAAGAGACCCAGTACTTC. This sequence encodes CSALDRGQETQYF.